The clone carrying this TCR beta chain has more than one count but fewer than ten. Its antigen is as yet unknown. The CDR3 spans 14 residues. Germline CDR1 and CDR2: ENHRY and SYGVKD. The use of a sample-barcoded 5' primer and a J-beta primer mix characterized a second PCR of 7 to 11 cycles. TCRdb analysed the 5' RACE reads with MiXCR anew, one entry per CDR3 protein. The sample records fewer than 1,200,000 distinct CDR3 sequences, almost 25% being singletons. This sample is drawn from a study of blood T cells in healthy people across ages. Whole-study findings and limits: Getting older went along with TCR beta diversity per million T cells dropping roughly linearly.

The sample was also linked to a second study, of T cells of mothers and their children. That work contributes: All extracted RNA went into cDNA synthesis, about 1.4 ug per 15 ul. Related and unrelated pairs show TCR recombination output that thymic selection shapes similarly. Detection of persistent microchimeric T cell clones did not occur.

Sequencing used blood. The chain employs TRBV10-3 and TRBJ2-5; a possible D gene is TRBD1 (5 bases). The J call is in doubt because the DNA end fits TRBJ2-1 better. This TCR derives from a girl aged 2 to 10 in good health. CDR3 in DNA: TGTGCCATCAACCAAAGAGACAGACATAATGAGCAGTTCTTC. Residues: CAINQRDRHNEQFF.